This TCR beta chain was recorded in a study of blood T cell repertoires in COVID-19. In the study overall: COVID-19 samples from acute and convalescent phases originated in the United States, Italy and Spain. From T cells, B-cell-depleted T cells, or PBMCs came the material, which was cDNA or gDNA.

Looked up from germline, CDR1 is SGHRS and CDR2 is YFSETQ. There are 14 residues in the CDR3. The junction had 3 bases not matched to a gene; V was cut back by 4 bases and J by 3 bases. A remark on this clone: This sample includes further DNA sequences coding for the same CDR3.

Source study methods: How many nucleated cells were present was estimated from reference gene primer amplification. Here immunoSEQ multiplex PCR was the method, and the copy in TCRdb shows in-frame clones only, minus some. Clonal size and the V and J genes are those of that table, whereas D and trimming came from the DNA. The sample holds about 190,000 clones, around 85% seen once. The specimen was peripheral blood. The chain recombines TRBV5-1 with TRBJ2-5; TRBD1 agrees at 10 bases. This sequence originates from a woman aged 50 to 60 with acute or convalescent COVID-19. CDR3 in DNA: TGCGCCAGCAGCCTCGGGACAGGGGAAGAGACCCAGTACTTC. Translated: CASSLGTGEETQYF.